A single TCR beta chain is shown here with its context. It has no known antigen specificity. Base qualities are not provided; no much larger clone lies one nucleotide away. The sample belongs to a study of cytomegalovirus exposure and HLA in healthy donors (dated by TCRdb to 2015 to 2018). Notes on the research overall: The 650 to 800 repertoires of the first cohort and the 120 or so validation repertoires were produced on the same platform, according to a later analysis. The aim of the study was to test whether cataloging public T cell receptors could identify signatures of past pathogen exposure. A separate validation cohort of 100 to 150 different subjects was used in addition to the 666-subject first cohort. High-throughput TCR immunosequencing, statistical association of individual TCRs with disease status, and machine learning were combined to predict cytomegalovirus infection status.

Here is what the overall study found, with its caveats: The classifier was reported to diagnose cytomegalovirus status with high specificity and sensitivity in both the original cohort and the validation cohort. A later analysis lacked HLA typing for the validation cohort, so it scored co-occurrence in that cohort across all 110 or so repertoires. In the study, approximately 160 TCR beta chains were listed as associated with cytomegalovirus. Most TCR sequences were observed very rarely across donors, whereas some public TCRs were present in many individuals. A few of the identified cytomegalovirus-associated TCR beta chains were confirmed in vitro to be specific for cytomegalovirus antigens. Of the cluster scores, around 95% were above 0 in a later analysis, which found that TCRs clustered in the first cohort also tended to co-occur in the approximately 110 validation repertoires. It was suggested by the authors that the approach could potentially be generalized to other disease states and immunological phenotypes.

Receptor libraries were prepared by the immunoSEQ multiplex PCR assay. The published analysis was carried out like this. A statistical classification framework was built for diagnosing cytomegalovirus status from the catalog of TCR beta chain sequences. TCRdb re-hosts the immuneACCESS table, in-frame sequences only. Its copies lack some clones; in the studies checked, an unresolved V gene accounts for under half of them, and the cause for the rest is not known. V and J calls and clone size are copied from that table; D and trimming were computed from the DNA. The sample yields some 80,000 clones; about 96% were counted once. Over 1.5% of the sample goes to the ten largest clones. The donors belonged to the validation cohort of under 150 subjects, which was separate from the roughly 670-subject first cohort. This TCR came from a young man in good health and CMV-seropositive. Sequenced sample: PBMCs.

The CDR3: CASSSRDGLSYNEQFF. The nucleotides read TGTGCCAGCTCATCGCGGGACGGCCTTTCCTACAATGAGCAGTTCTTC. This sequence uses TRBV18 and TRBJ2-1; a tentative D match to TRBD2 spans 6 bases. CDR1 and CDR2, looked up from the germline V gene, are KGHSH and LQKENI. Including cysteine and phenylalanine, the CDR3 has 16 amino acids. The retained sequence is limited to the CDR3, 48 bases, with the frame set at the first base. The trim is 5 bases for V and 1 base for J, with a gap of 15 bases between the germline ends. Extended through the reference TRBV18 and TRBJ2-1 proteins, this CDR3 yields the full variable domain: NAGVMQNPRHLVRRRGQEARLRCSPMKGHSHVYWYRQLPEEGLKFMVYLQKENIIDESGMPKERFSAEFPKEGPSILRIQQVVRGDSAAYFCASSSRDGLSYNEQFFGPGTRLTVL.